This T cell receptor beta chain originates from a study of shared clonotypes between healthy human individuals. Germline CDR1 reads SEHNR; CDR2 reads FQNEAQ (reference sequence). Trimming removed 5 bases from V and 4 bases from J, with 15 bases in between. The CDR3 length is 14 residues. TCRdb's copy holds only in-frame clones and misses some; the assay was immunoSEQ multiplex PCR. The table has approximately 600,000 clones, about 95% seen once; the top ten hold over 0.1%. CD45RO-negative cells were positively selected for CCR7, leaving out terminally differentiated effector memory CD45RA+ cells. Donors comprised healthy HIV-negative adults lacking recent acute infections or vaccinations.

The sample consisted of naive CD8+ T cells sorted from blood. The receptor's source is a woman aged 25 to 45 in good health. The chain links TRBV7-9 to TRBJ2-7; D possibly matches TRBD1 or TRBD2 (5 bases each). This CDR3 is CASSITGTTYEQYF. Here the CDR3 DNA reads TGTGCCAGCAGCATAACCGGGACCACATACGAGCAGTACTTC.